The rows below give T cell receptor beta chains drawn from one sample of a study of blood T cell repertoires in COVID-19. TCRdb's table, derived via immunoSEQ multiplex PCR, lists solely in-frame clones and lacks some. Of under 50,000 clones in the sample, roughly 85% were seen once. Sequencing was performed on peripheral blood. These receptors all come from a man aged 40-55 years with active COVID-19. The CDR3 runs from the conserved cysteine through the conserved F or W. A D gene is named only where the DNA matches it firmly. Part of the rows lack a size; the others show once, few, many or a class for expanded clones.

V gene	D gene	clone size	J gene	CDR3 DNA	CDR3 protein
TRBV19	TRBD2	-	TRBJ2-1	TGTGCCAGTAGTGTTAAGACTAGCGGGAGGGCCGACTACAATGAGCAGTTCTTC	CASSVKTSGRADYNEQFF
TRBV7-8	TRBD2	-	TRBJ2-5	TGTGCCAGCAGCCGGGGGGGGGAGACCCAGTACTTC	CASSRGGETQYF
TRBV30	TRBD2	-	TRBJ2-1	TGTGCCTGGAAGCTGGCGGGAGGGTCCTACAATGAGCAGTTCTTC	CAWKLAGGSYNEQFF
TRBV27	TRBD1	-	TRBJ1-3	TGTGCCAGCAGGGGACAGAACTCTGGAAACACCATATATTTT	CASRGQNSGNTIYF
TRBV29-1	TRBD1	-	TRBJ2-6	TGCAGCGTTAGGATTGGGACAGGGGCTAACACTCGGTCTGGGGCCAACGTCCTGACTTTC	CSVRIGTGANTRSGANVLTF
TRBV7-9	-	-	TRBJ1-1	TGTGCCAGCAGCCAGGCGGGGGACAAACAGGGATTAGGAGCTTTCTTT	CASSQAGDKQGLGAFF
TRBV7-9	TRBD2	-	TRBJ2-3	TGTGCCAGCAGCCGTAGCGGGAGAGGAGATACGCAGTATTTT	CASSRSGRGDTQYF
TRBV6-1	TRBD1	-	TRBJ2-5	TGTGCCAGCAGCGAAAGGGGACAGGGGGCAACAGAGACCCAGTACTTC	CASSERGQGATETQYF
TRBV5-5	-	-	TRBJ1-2	TGTGCCAGCAGCTTGGGCCGGGTTCAGGGCTACACCTTC	CASSLGRVQGYTF
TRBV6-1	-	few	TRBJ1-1	TGTGCCAGCAGTGAAAGGGGAAACACTGAAGCTTTCTTT	CASSERGNTEAFF
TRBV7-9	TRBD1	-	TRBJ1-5	TGTGCCAGCAGCTTTTGGGACAGGGGGGGGATCAATCAGCCCCAGCATTTT	CASSFWDRGGINQPQHF
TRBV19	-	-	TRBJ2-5	TGTGCCAGTAGTGAACCGACAGTAAAAGAGACCCAGTACTTC	CASSEPTVKETQYF
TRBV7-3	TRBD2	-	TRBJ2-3	TGTGCCAGCAGCTTAACGGGGACTAGCGGGTCAGATACGCAGTATTTT	CASSLTGTSGSDTQYF
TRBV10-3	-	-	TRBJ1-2	TGTGCCATCAGTGAGGGGGCGGACTATGGCTACACCTTC	CAISEGADYGYTF
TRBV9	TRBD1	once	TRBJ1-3	TGTGCCAGCAGCACACAGGGGAATAGTGGAAACACCATATATTTT	CASSTQGNSGNTIYF
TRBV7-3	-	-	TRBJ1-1	TGTGCCAGCAGCTTATCTGCGGGAACTGAAGCTTTCTTT	CASSLSAGTEAFF
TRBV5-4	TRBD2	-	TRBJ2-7	TGTGCCAGCAGCGCCGGGACTAGCGGGAGGAACTCCTACGAGCAGTACTTC	CASSAGTSGRNSYEQYF
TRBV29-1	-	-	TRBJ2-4	TGCAGCGTTGTAGAATCCAGGGGTATAAACATTCAGTACTTC	CSVVESRGINIQYF
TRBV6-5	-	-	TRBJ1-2	TGTGCCAGCAAGCTGGACTGGGACTATGGCTACACCTTC	CASKLDWDYGYTF
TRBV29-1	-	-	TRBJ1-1	TGCAGCGTTGAAGAACAAACAGGGACCACTGAAGCTTTCTTT	CSVEEQTGTTEAFF
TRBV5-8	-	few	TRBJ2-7	TGTGCCAGCAGCTTGGGCTCGCGCTACGAGCAGTACTTC	CASSLGSRYEQYF
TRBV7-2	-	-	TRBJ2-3	TGTGCCAGCAGCACAGGTTCGCAAGATACGCAGTATTTT	CASSTGSQDTQYF
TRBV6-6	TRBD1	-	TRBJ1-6	TGTGCCAGCAGATGGGACAGGGTGGCCTATAATTCACCCCTCCACTTT	CASRWDRVAYNSPLHF
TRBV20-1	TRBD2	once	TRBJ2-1	TGCAGTGCTAGTATAAGGGACTACCCGTCCTACAATGAGCAGTTCTTC	CSASIRDYPSYNEQFF
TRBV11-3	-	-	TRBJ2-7	TGTGCCAGCAGCCCTGGGGGGAGCTCCTACGAGCAGTACTTC	CASSPGGSSYEQYF
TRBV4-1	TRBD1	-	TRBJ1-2	TGCGCCAGCGCCGGGACAGGGACAGGCTACACCTTC	CASAGTGTGYTF
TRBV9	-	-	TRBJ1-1	TGTGCCAGCAGCTCTCAGGGGAACATAGCTTTCTTT	CASSSQGNIAFF
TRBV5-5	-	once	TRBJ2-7	TGTGCCAGCACTTTCCGGCAGGGCGAAGCGAACGAGCAGTACTTC	CASTFRQGEANEQYF
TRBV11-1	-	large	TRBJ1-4	TGTGCCAGCAGCTCCTCTGAAAAACTGTTTTTT	CASSSSEKLFF
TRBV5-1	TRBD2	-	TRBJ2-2	TGCGCCAGCAGACCCGGGACTAGCGGTTTCACCGGGGAGCTGTTTTTT	CASRPGTSGFTGELFF
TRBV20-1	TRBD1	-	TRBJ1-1	TGCAGTGCTAGTCGACAGGGGAGGCACACTGAAGCTTTCTTT	CSASRQGRHTEAFF
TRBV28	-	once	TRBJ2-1	TGTGCCAGCAGTTTTATGACAGGGAGGTACAATGAGCAGTTCTTC	CASSFMTGRYNEQFF
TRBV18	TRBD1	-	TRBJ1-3	TGTGCCAGCTCACCGGGACAGAGAAACACCATATATTTT	CASSPGQRNTIYF
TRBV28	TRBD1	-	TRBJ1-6	TGTGCCAGCAGTCCGGGACAGGGAGGTTCACCCCTCCACTTT	CASSPGQGGSPLHF
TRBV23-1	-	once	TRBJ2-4	TGCGCCAGCAGTCAATCGAGGAAGGGGATAGCCAAAAACATTCAGTACTTC	CASSQSRKGIAKNIQYF
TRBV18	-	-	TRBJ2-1	TGTGCCAGCTCATCGCTTACTAGTCCTAGTGAGCAGTTCTTC	CASSSLTSPSEQFF
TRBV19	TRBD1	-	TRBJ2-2	TGTGCCACCGAACAGGGGGCGAGAACCGGGGAGCTGTTTTTT	CATEQGARTGELFF
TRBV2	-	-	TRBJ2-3	TGTGCCAGCAGTGTCCGAGCCACGGGCACAGATACGCAGTATTTT	CASSVRATGTDTQYF
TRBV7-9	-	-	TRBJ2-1	TGTGCCAGCAGCTTAGGAGGGGGTGGCAATGAGCAGTTCTTC	CASSLGGGGNEQFF
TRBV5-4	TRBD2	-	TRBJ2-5	TGTGCCAGCAAGACAGGGCTAGCGGGAGTGGGAGAGACCCAGTACTTC	CASKTGLAGVGETQYF
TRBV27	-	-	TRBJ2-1	TGTGCCAGCAGTTTATTAGGGCTAGCAGCCTACAATGAGCAGTTCTTC	CASSLLGLAAYNEQFF